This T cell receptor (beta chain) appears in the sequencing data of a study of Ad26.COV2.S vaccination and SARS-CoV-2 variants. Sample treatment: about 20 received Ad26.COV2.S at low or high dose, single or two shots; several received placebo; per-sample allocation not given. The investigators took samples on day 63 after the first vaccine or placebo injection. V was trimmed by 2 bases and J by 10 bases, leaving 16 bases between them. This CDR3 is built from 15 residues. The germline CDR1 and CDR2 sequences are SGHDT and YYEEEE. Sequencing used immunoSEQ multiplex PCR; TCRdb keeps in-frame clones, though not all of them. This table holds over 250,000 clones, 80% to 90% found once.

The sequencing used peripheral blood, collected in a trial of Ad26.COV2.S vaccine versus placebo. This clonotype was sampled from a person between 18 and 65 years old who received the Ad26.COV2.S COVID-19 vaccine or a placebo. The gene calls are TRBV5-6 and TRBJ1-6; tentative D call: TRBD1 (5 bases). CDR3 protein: CASSFGARESSPLHF. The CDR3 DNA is TGTGCCAGCAGCTTTGGGGCCAGGGAGTCGTCACCCCTCCACTTT. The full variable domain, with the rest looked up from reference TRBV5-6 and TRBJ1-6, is DAGVTQSPTHLIKTRGQQVTLRCSPKSGHDTVSWYQQALGQGPQFIFQYYEEEERQRGNFPDRFSGHQFPNYSSELNVNALLLGDSALYLCASSFGARESSPLHFGNGTRLTVT.